These T cell receptor beta chains were read from a single sample in a study of T-cell memory formation after mild COVID-19. MiXCR was run by TCRdb on the 5' RACE reads, yielding one entry per CDR3 protein. The profile shows hundreds of thousands of distinct CDR3 sequences, just under 20% of them singletons. The sample consisted of PBMCs or a T cell subset sorted from them (not recorded which). Receptor source: a young man who had mild COVID-19 (a few samples of this study predate the infection). Cell type and time point are not known. The CDR3 runs from the conserved cysteine through the conserved F or W. Fields, in order: D gene, V gene, CDR3 length, CDR3 protein. D genes are given only for firm matches.

>.|TRBV10-3|14
CAIRRAIITDTQYF
>.|TRBV29-1|13
CSVGGTHLETQYF
>.|TRBV2|13
CASSVAAGNTIYF
>TRBD1|TRBV24-1|17
CATSGGQGAPVTGELFF
>.|TRBV7-6|14
CASSLYWGDDEQFF
>.|TRBV5-1|13
CASSMIRNTEAFF
>.|TRBV4-1|13
CASSSREVDEAFF
>TRBD2|TRBV5-1|16
CASSLVVGGVKDTQYF
>TRBD2|TRBV6-5|13
CASSPRGGHEQYF
>.|TRBV3-1|14
CASSQDGYNQPQHF
>.|TRBV15|13
CATSMRENYGYTF
>.|TRBV7-9|16
CASSYGQSPMNTEAFF
>TRBD1|TRBV7-9|19
CASSATLDRVDTAYNEQFF
>TRBD1|TRBV28|15
CASAHRDRPYNEQFF
>TRBD2|TRBV5-1|15
CASSLERGGLDTQYF
>.|TRBV30|10
CASGRTEAFF
>.|TRBV5-4|13
CASSIDRNYGYTF
>.|TRBV2|15
CASSHRDGGANVLTF
>.|TRBV25-1|15
CASSRWRDAGNTIYF
>.|TRBV5-1|13
CASSFLSQETQYF
>.|TRBV7-2|12
CASGLTVDTQYF
>.|TRBV4-3|14
CASSQVARGGKQFF
>.|TRBV6-5|15
CASSLSPASGNTIYF
>.|TRBV6-6|15
CASSYSENSNQPQHF
>.|TRBV7-9|14
CASSDRRGASPLHF
>.|TRBV9|15
CASSARDDPYNEQFF
>TRBD1|TRBV13|13
CASSQGQINEQFF
>.|TRBV12-3/TRBV12-4|14
CASSSEGANYGYTF
>TRBD2|TRBV6-4|15
CASRPTSGGRDTQYF
>.|TRBV12-3/TRBV12-4|13
CASSLMRVYGYTF
>TRBD1|TRBV25-1|15
CASSPGTVPYNEQFF
>.|TRBV4-3|14
CASSQEAQLETQYF
>.|TRBV20-1|12
CSAWRGSGGYTF
>.|TRBV4-1|16
CASSQRGGGANYGYTF
>TRBD2|TRBV11-2|13
CASRLASQETQYF
>TRBD1|TRBV6-2/TRBV6-3|16
CASSPLRDRVDNEQFF